The sequence of this T cell receptor (beta chain) was determined in a study of lymphopenia after photon versus proton radiotherapy. CDR3 length: 13 residues. V was cut by 10 bases and J by 7 bases, with 16 bases left in between. The germline CDR1 and CDR2 sequences are MDHEN and SYDVKM. Remarks on this clone: Its cognate antigen is unknown.

Whole-study results and caveats: Post-nadir TCR diversity decline inversely tracked overall survival among those who died. Under photons, naive T cells and diversity fell while effector/memory populations rose.

Sequencing used immunoSEQ multiplex PCR; TCRdb keeps in-frame clones, though not all of them. The table shows approximately 62,000 clones, with around 85% occurring only once. The origin of this receptor is a man in his sixties with pancreatic cancer. Source: peripheral blood, taken from a patient treated with proton-based radiotherapy. The rearrangement links TRBV28 to TRBJ1-4; D is perhaps TRBD1 (6 bases). The CDR3 spells CAIRDRSSEKLFF. CDR3 in DNA: TGTGCCATCCGAGACAGGAGTAGTGAAAAACTGTTTTTT.